This T cell receptor (beta chain) was profiled in a study of blood T cell repertoires in COVID-19. Trimming took off 1 base at V and 3 bases at J, with 9 bases between the two ends. Per the germline V gene, CDR1 is LGHDT and CDR2 is YNNKEL (reference sequence). This CDR3 comprises 14 residues. Sequenced by immunoSEQ multiplex PCR; TCRdb stores in-frame clones only, minus some. The data contain tens of thousands of clones, 65% to 80% of them singletons. This clone was seen only once. The source of this sequence is a man between 65 and 85 years old with acute or convalescent COVID-19. This rearrangement joins TRBV3-1 (or the pseudogene TRBV3-2) to TRBJ1-1; no clear D. The source material was peripheral blood. DNA of the CDR3: TGTGCCAGCAGCCAAGCCCAGGTCGACACTGAAGCTTTCTTT. The encoded protein is CASSQAQVDTEAFF.